This T cell receptor beta chain derives from a study of response to subunit inactivated influenza vaccine. Germline CDR1 reads SEHNR; CDR2 reads FQNEAQ (reference sequence). J lost 4 bases, V lost 4 bases, and 3 bases had no gene match. There are 15 residues in the CDR3. TCRdb fed the RT-PCR reads into MiXCR, producing one record per CDR3 protein. Seen here are roughly 500,000 distinct CDR3 sequences, less than 25% observed once, and the top ten hold approximately 2.9%. The same data also contributed to another study, on T cells expressing NK-cell markers. From that study: A 5'RACE template switching approach incorporating UMIs was used to make TCR beta cDNA. HCMV seropositivity characterized seven of the eight sequenced donors, and seronegativity one. The authors restricted sorting to alpha-beta TCR T cells with an anti-gamma-delta TCR antibody in several experiments. In a group of 5 to 7 donors, dominant NKG2C+ clonotypes represented about 1.0-8% of CD8+ T cells. The CD3+CD56-NKG2C+ fraction of four donors was likewise dominated by these clonotypes.

This specimen consisted of CD4+ T cells sorted from PBMCs, obtained 12 days after vaccination. The clonotype comes from a man aged 50-60 years who received an inactivated influenza vaccine. The chain employs TRBV7-9 and TRBJ2-3; 12 bases agree with TRBD2. The DNA for the CDR3 is TGTGCCAGCAGCTGGACTAGCGGGGCCTCAGATACGCAGTATTTT. Its translation: CASSWTSGASDTQYF. Filled out from reference TRBV7-9 and TRBJ2-3, the complete variable domain reads DTGVSQNPRHKITKRGQNVTFRCDPISEHNRLYWYRQTLGQGPEFLTYFQNEAQLEKSRLLSDRFSAERPKGSFSTLEIQRTEQGDSAMYLCASSWTSGASDTQYFGPGTRLTVL.